These 32 T cell receptor beta chains were all obtained from the same sample, sequenced in a study of cytomegalovirus exposure and HLA in healthy donors. The PCR ran on 60 Vbeta and 13 Jbeta primers. Profiled with immunoSEQ multiplex PCR; TCRdb holds only in-frame clones, not every one. The table has 75,000 to 90,000 clones, about four fifths seen once. Sequencing was done on a sample of PBMCs. These receptor sequences come from a woman aged 35 to 49 in good health and CMV-seropositive.

V usage is TRBV28 and J usage is TRBJ2-7, with 9 nucleotides matching TRBD1. This CDR3 is 14 amino acids long. CDR1 is MDHEN, CDR2 SYDVKM, per germline. Trimming took 7 bases from V and 7 from J; bases not matched to a gene: 11. CDR3 protein: CASTGTGTVREQYF. DNA of the CDR3: TGTGCCAGCACGGGGACAGGGACTGTTAGGGAGCAGTACTTC.

V gene TRBV7-2 combines with J gene TRBJ1-2; D might be TRBD1 (6 bases). The CDR3 sequence is 13 residues long. The V end was cut by 5 bases, the J end by 2 bases, with 9 bases between. In germline, CDR1 is SGHTA, CDR2 FQGNSA. CDR3 DNA: TGTGCCAGCAGCCGACAGGAGAACTATGGCTACACCTTC. The encoded protein is CASSRQENYGYTF. The entire variable domain, with the rest obtained from reference TRBV7-2 and TRBJ1-2, is as follows: GAGVSQSPSNKVTEKGKDVELRCDPISGHTALYWYRQSLGQGLEFLIYFQGNSAPDKSGLPSDRFSAERTGGSVSTLTIQRTQQEDSAVYLCASSRQENYGYTFGSGTRLTVV.

This chain's CDR3 is CASSTTGGANVLTF. As DNA, the CDR3 is TGTGCCAGCAGCACCACAGGTGGGGCCAACGTCCTGACTTTC. The chain links TRBV7-9 to TRBJ2-6, with D tentatively TRBD1 (5 bases). V lost 5 bases to trimming and J lost 3 bases, with 8 bases between them. Germline V gives CDR1 SEHNR, CDR2 FQNEAQ (reference sequence). CDR3 length: 14 residues.

The chain carries TRBV6-6 and TRBJ1-4; no reliable D call. CDR3 length: 14 amino acids. Trimming removed 2 bases from V and 0 bases from J, with 4 bases in between. Germline assignment: CDR1 MNHNY and CDR2 SVGAGI (reference sequence). The CDR3 DNA sequence: TGTGCCAGCAGTTACGCGTCAACTAATGAAAAACTGTTTTTT. Amino acids: CASSYASTNEKLFF.

The chain combines TRBV7-2 with TRBJ1-5; D unresolved. This CDR3 is 15 amino acids long. CDR1 is SGHTA, CDR2 FQGNSA, per germline. V lost 0 bases, J lost 3 bases, and 9 bases lay in between. CDR3 nucleotides: TGTGCCAGCAGCTTAGCTTTTCAGGCCAATCAGCCCCAGCATTTT. It translates to CASSLAFQANQPQHF.

This clone was seen just once. V and J are TRBV19 and TRBJ1-2, with TRBD1 matching over 7 bases. The V gene end was trimmed by 7 bases and the J gene end by 4 bases; junction bases not matched to a gene: 9. The germline V gene encodes CDR1 LNHDA and CDR2 SQIVND (reference sequence). This CDR3 spans 14 amino acids. This CDR3 is CASTPGQASYGYTF. The DNA of the CDR3 is TGTGCCAGTACCCCCGGACAGGCTTCCTATGGCTACACCTTC.

This chain links TRBV28 with TRBJ1-1; D remains unclear. Deletions cut 5 bases from V and 11 bases from J, with 15 bases between. The germline V gene has CDR1 MDHEN and CDR2 SYDVKM. The CDR3 is 12 residues long. The CDR3 DNA reads as TGTGCCAGCAGTCAAAGGACCGGGATGGCTTTCTTT. It is translated as CASSQRTGMAFF.

In this sample, this clone turned up a few times. The V gene is TRBV14, the J gene TRBJ2-5, with D possibly matching TRBD2 (6 bases). Germline CDR1 and CDR2: SGHDN and FVKESK. The CDR3 has 14 amino acids. Trimming shortened V by 4 bases and J by 4 bases, and 13 bases separated the two germline ends. This chain's CDR3 is CASSRDDGGETQYF. The CDR3 DNA reads TGTGCCAGCAGCCGGGACGACGGGGGAGAGACCCAGTACTTC.

J is TRBJ1-3 and V is TRBV7-2; maybe TRBD1 (5 bases). With 5 bases removed from V and 4 bases from J, the gap between germline ends came to 12 bases. The CDR3 extends over 14 amino acids. Germline-derived CDR1 and CDR2 are SGHTA and FQGNSA. The CDR3 here is CASSPGLSGNTIYF. The CDR3 DNA is TGTGCCAGCAGCCCGGGACTCTCCGGAAACACCATATATTTT. The whole variable domain, filled in from reference TRBV7-2 and TRBJ1-3, reads GAGVSQSPSNKVTEKGKDVELRCDPISGHTALYWYRQSLGQGLEFLIYFQGNSAPDKSGLPSDRFSAERTGGSVSTLTIQRTQQEDSAVYLCASSPGLSGNTIYFGEGSWLTVV.

The chain recombines TRBV19 with TRBJ2-7, with a possible D match to TRBD1 (6 bases). The CDR3 runs to 14 residues. Germline CDR1 reads LNHDA; CDR2 reads SQIVND (reference sequence). V was trimmed by 3 bases and J by 1 base, leaving 10 bases between them. CDR3 region: CASSISQGSYEQYF. CDR3 coding DNA: TGTGCCAGTAGTATCTCACAGGGATCCTACGAGCAGTACTTC.

The CDR3 DNA follows: TGCAGTGCATCCAGGGGCGATGGCTACACCTTC. It yields the protein CSASRGDGYTF. The chain is built from TRBV20-1 and TRBJ1-2; tentative D call: TRBD1 (6 bases). Germline V gene lookup returns CDR1 DFQATT and CDR2 SNEGSKA (reference sequence). V was shortened by 6 bases and J by 6 bases, with 11 bases between the two germline ends. The CDR3 length is 11 residues.

The chain employs TRBV5-8 and TRBJ1-6, with 7 bases identical to TRBD1. This CDR3 is 17 amino acids long. The germline V gene encodes CDR1 SGHTS and CDR2 YDEGEE. Trimming at V came to 4 bases and at J to 1 base, leaving 8 bases not matched to a gene. CDR3 sequence reads: CASSLINRGSYNSPLHF. The CDR3 DNA follows: TGTGCCAGCAGCCTGATTAACAGGGGATCCTATAATTCACCCCTCCACTTT. The full variable domain, in which reference TRBV5-8 and TRBJ1-6 provide the parts outside the CDR3, is EAGVTQSPTHLIKTRGQQATLRCSPISGHTSVYWYQQALGLGLQFLLWYDEGEERNRGNFPPRFSGRQFPNYSSELNVNALELEDSALYLCASSLINRGSYNSPLHFGNGTRLTVT.

For the CDR3, the DNA is TGTGCCAGCAGCCCTTCTCGGGAGGGCGAGCAGTTCTTC. This sequence encodes CASSPSREGEQFF. This sequence joins TRBV7-2 and TRBJ2-1, with 8 bases aligning to TRBD2. The V gene end was trimmed by 5 bases and the J gene end by 10 bases; junction bases not matched to a gene: 7. This CDR3 is 13 amino acids long. Germline CDR1 reads SGHTA; CDR2 reads FQGNSA.

The V gene is TRBV9, the J gene TRBJ2-7, with D possibly matching TRBD1 (6 bases). CDR1 is SGDLS and CDR2 is YYNGEE in the germline V gene. This CDR3 contains 13 residues. V was pared by 4 bases and J by 3 bases, with 11 bases between. The CDR3 bases are TGTGCCAGCAGCCCCAGGGGTGACTACGAGCAGTACTTC. This translates into CASSPRGDYEQYF.

The sample holds one count of this clone. The V gene is TRBV21-1, the J gene TRBJ2-5; the table's D call of TRBD2 was not tested on the DNA. TRBV21-1 constitutes a pseudogene. The CDR3 spans 16 residues. CDR3 sequence: CASSKPGTQRQETQYF. CDR3 sequence (DNA): TGTGCCAGCAGCAAGCCCGGGACTCAACGTCAAGAGACCCAGTACTTC.

V usage is TRBV4-3 and J usage is TRBJ1-1, with D perhaps matching TRBD1 (5 bases). V dropped 5 bases and J dropped 2 bases, with 15 bases sitting between them. Per germline, CDR1 LGHNA and CDR2 YSLEER. This CDR3 has 15 amino acids. The CDR3 sequence: CASSLGLHSNTEAFF. CDR3 in DNA: TGCGCCAGCAGCTTGGGACTCCATAGCAACACTGAAGCTTTCTTT.

The chain links TRBV9 to TRBJ2-5, with 8 nucleotides matching TRBD1. Germline values: CDR1 SGDLS, CDR2 YYNGEE. This CDR3 comprises 13 residues. The V segment lost 4 bases and the J segment 4 bases; nucleotides outside the gene matches: 3. In nucleotides, the CDR3 is TGTGCCAGCAGCCTCGACAGGGGAGAGACCCAGTACTTC. Translated: CASSLDRGETQYF. Together with reference TRBV9 and TRBJ2-5, the CDR3 gives the full variable domain: DSGVTQTPKHLITATGQRVTLRCSPRSGDLSVYWYQQSLDQGLQFLIQYYNGEERAKGNILERFSAQQFPDLHSELNLSSLELGDSALYFCASSLDRGETQYFGPGTRLLVL.

This sequence joins TRBV27 and TRBJ1-1, with D perhaps matching TRBD1 (5 bases). The CDR3 consists of 14 residues. Germline CDR1 and CDR2: MNHEY and SMNVEV (reference sequence). Between the trimmed V and J ends, which lost 7 bases and 5 bases, there was a span of 17 bases. CDR3 residues: CASNYAGGVTEAFF. The CDR3 bases are TGTGCCAGCAATTATGCGGGGGGAGTAACTGAAGCTTTCTTT.

The V call is TRBV4-3, the J call TRBJ2-7; 7 nucleotides align to TRBD1. CDR1 is LGHNA and CDR2 is YSLEER in the germline V gene. The CDR3 has 18 residues. V gave up 0 bases and J gave up 0 bases; unmatched junction bases: 11. Written as DNA, the CDR3 is TGCGCCAGCAGCCAAGAATACTTAATGGACAGGTACTCCTACGAGCAGTACTTC. Residues: CASSQEYLMDRYSYEQYF.

The rearrangement uses TRBV4-2 and TRBJ2-4; D remains ambiguous. The CDR3 length is 17 residues. The germline V gene encodes CDR1 LGHNA and CDR2 YNFKEQ. Trimming stripped 0 bases from V and 0 bases from J, with 12 bases between. CDR3 bases: TGTGCCAGCAGCCAAGATATGGCCCGATTAGCCAAAAACATTCAGTACTTC. This codes for CASSQDMARLAKNIQYF.

V and J are TRBV7-7 and TRBJ2-3, with 8 bases fitting TRBD2. The V and J ends lost 4 bases and 3 bases, in that order; junction bases with no gene match: 3. The CDR3 consists of 14 residues. Germline V gene lookup returns CDR1 SSHAT and CDR2 FNYEAQ (reference sequence). This CDR3 is CASSSGTSTDTQYF. The DNA of the CDR3 is TGTGCCAGCAGCTCCGGGACTAGTACAGATACGCAGTATTTT. The entire variable domain, with the rest obtained from reference TRBV7-7 and TRBJ2-3, is as follows: GAGVSQSPRYKVTKRGQDVTLRCDPISSHATLYWYQQALGQGPEFLTYFNYEAQPDKSGLPSDRFSAERPEGSISTLTIQRTEQRDSAMYRCASSSGTSTDTQYFGPGTRLTVL.

The chain is built from TRBV5-6 and TRBJ2-7; D perhaps matches TRBD2 (5 bases). The germline gives CDR1 SGHDT, CDR2 YYEEEE. CDR3 length: 13 amino acids. V shed 4 bases and J shed 5 bases, with 13 bases lying between them. CDR3 DNA: TGTGCCAGCAGCCCCGGACTGATGAACGAGCAGTACTTC. Encoded protein: CASSPGLMNEQYF.

This clone came up many times. The chain combines TRBV4-3 with TRBJ1-6; 8 positions match TRBD1. The CDR3 totals 15 residues. The V gene end was trimmed by 3 bases and the J gene end by 8 bases; junction bases not matched to a gene: 6. CDR1 LGHNA and CDR2 YSLEER come from the germline V gene. CDR3 nucleotide sequence: TGCGCCAGCAGCCAGGAGACAGGGGCTGATTCACCCCTCCACTTT. As protein: CASSQETGADSPLHF.

V usage is TRBV2 and J usage is TRBJ2-5; 10 bases are shared with TRBD2. With V trimmed by 1 base and J by 2 bases, 1 base remained unmatched. CDR1 is SNHLY and CDR2 is FYNNEI in the germline V gene. This CDR3 has 15 amino acids. The CDR3 sequence is CASSEVAGGQETQYF. DNA of the CDR3: TGTGCCAGCAGTGAAGTAGCGGGGGGACAAGAGACCCAGTACTTC.

The rearrangement joins TRBV7-3 to TRBJ2-5; 9 positions agree with TRBD2. CDR1 and CDR2 (germline): SGHTA, FQGTGA. The CDR3 runs 16 residues. V shed 2 bases, J shed 1 base, and the junction held 5 bases outside the gene matches. CDR3 protein: CASSLLAGTSQETQYF. The CDR3 DNA sequence: TGTGCCAGCAGCTTACTAGCGGGGACGAGCCAAGAGACCCAGTACTTC.

J is TRBJ2-2 and V is TRBV19; D possibly corresponds to TRBD1 (5 bases). This CDR3 comprises 15 residues. Germline loops: CDR1 LNHDA, CDR2 SQIVND (reference sequence). V was clipped by 3 bases and J by 3 bases, with 11 bases between them. This chain's CDR3 is CASSIRVRDTGELFF. DNA of the CDR3: TGTGCCAGTAGTATCAGGGTTCGGGACACCGGGGAGCTGTTTTTT.

CDR3 in DNA: TGTGCCAGCAGCGACAGGGGGCTGAATGAGCAGTTCTTC. Its protein is CASSDRGLNEQFF. This chain uses TRBV9 with TRBJ2-1; TRBD1 aligns across 9 bases. The length of the CDR3 is 13 residues. From germline, CDR1 is SGDLS and CDR2 YYNGEE. Germline trimming cut 3 bases from V and 7 bases from J; bases unmatched to any gene: 2.

V usage is TRBV30 and J usage is TRBJ1-1; D ambiguous. CDR1 is GTSNPN, CDR2 SVGIG, per germline (reference sequence). Trimming removed 4 bases at V and 3 bases at J, with 6 bases between. There are 11 residues in the CDR3. The CDR3 sequence: CAWKSHTEAFF. The CDR3 coding sequence is TGTGCCTGGAAATCTCACACTGAAGCTTTCTTT. Combining the CDR3 with reference TRBV30 and TRBJ1-1 gives the whole variable domain SQTIHQWPATLVQPVGSPLSLECTVEGTSNPNLYWYRQAAGRGLQLLFYSVGIGQISSEVPQNLSASRPQDRQFILSSKKLLLSDSGFYLCAWKSHTEAFFGQGTRLTVV.

The chain has TRBV21-1 and TRBJ2-5; TRBD2, the D gene given by the table, was not confirmed from the DNA. TRBV21-1 has pseudogene status. This CDR3 region has 16 residues. The CDR3 is CASSTGTAAWAETQYF. The CDR3 DNA reads TGTGCCAGCAGCACTGGGACTGCTGCGTGGGCAGAGACCCAGTACTTC.

This chain uses TRBV7-2 with TRBJ2-4, with TRBD2 matching over 10 bases. In germline, CDR1 is SGHTA, CDR2 FQGNSA. This CDR3 comprises 17 residues. The V segment lost 5 bases and the J segment 6 bases; nucleotides outside the gene matches: 13. CDR3 sequence: CASSITGQRGGGNIQYF. In DNA form, the CDR3 reads TGTGCCAGCAGCATAACCGGCCAGCGGGGGGGCGGAAACATTCAGTACTTC.

V usage is TRBV12-5 and J usage is TRBJ2-5, with 8 bases fitting TRBD1. The CDR3 has 18 amino acids. The V gene end was trimmed by 3 bases and the J gene end by 5 bases; junction bases not matched to a gene: 17. Germline CDR1 and CDR2: LGHNT and FRNRAP. CDR3 nucleotide sequence: TGTGCTAGTGGTTTCTTAGATCTGTGGACAGGGCGGGTCGAGACCCAGTACTTC. It translates to CASGFLDLWTGRVETQYF.

The chain has TRBV9 and TRBJ2-2, with 9 bases that match TRBD1. Germline assignment: CDR1 SGDLS and CDR2 YYNGEE. The CDR3 spans 18 residues. With 0 bases clipped from V and 6 bases from J, the junction kept 12 bases outside the gene matches. CDR3 in DNA: TGTGCCAGCAGCGTAGATCTCGGGGGGACAGGGATCGCCGGGGAGCTGTTTTTT. The encoded protein is CASSVDLGGTGIAGELFF.